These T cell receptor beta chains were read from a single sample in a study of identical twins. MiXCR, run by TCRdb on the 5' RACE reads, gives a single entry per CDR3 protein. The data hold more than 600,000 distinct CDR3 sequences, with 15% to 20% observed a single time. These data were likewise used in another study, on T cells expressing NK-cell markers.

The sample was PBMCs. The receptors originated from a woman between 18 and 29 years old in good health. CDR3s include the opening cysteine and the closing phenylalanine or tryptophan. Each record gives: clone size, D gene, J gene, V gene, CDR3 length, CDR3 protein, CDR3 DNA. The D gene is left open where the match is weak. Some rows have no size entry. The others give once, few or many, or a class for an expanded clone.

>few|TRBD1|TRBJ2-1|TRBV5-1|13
CASSLGTGDEQFF
TGCGCCAGCAGCTTGGGGACAGGGGATGAGCAGTTCTTC
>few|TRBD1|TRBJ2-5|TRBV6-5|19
CASSYSKEDREKLQETQYF
TGTGCCAGCAGTTACTCGAAAGAGGACAGGGAGAAGCTCCAAGAGACCCAGTACTTC
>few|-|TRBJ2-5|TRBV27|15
CASSSRTRGKETQYF
TGTGCCAGCAGTTCCCGGACGAGGGGGAAAGAGACCCAGTACTTC
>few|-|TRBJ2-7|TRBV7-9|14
CASTPLKGPYEQYF
TGTGCCAGCACCCCCCTAAAGGGACCCTACGAGCAGTACTTC
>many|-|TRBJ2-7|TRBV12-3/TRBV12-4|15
CASSLRPDPIYEQYF
TGTGCCAGCAGTTTGAGGCCAGACCCCATCTACGAGCAGTACTTC
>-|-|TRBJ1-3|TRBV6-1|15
CASGKLSRSGNTIYF
TGTGCCAGCGGGAAGTTAAGCCGCTCTGGAAACACCATATATTTT
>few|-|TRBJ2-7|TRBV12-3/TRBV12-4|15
CASSLALRTVYEQYF
TGTGCCAGCAGTTTAGCGCTCAGGACAGTCTACGAGCAGTACTTC
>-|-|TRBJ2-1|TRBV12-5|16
CASGLVISDAYNEQFF
TGTGCTAGTGGTTTGGTAATCTCAGACGCCTACAATGAGCAGTTCTTC
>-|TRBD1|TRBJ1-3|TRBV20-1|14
CSALQGASGNTIYF
TGCAGTGCTTTACAGGGGGCAAGTGGAAACACCATATATTTT
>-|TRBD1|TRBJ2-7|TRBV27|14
CASSLSGQGTEQYF
TGTGCCAGCAGTTTATCGGGACAGGGGACCGAGCAGTACTTC
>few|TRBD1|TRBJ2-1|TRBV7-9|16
CASSPEGQGLYNEQFF
TGTGCCAGCAGCCCCGAAGGACAGGGATTATACAATGAGCAGTTCTTC
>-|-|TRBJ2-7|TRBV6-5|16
CASSYPKSVFSYEQYF
TGTGCCAGCAGTTACCCTAAATCAGTCTTCTCCTACGAGCAGTACTTC
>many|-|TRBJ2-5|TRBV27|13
CASSFQTQETQYF
TGTGCCAGCAGTTTCCAGACTCAAGAGACCCAGTACTTC
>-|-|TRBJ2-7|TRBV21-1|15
CASSTSAGGWYEQYF
TGTGCCAGCAGCACAAGTGCGGGAGGCTGGTACGAGCAGTACTTC
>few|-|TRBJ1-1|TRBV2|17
CASSEASRVGWGTEAFF
TGTGCCAGCAGTGAAGCGAGTCGGGTAGGGTGGGGCACTGAAGCTTTCTTT
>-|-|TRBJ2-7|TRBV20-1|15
CSASPDSFLTYEQYF
TGCAGTGCTAGCCCCGACAGCTTTCTTACCTACGAGCAGTACTTC
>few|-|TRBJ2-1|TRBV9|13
CASSPRPVGEQFF
TGTGCCAGCAGCCCAAGACCCGTGGGCGAGCAGTTCTTC
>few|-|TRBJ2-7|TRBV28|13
CASSFRGRNEQYF
TGTGCCAGCAGTTTCCGTGGGAGGAACGAGCAGTACTTC
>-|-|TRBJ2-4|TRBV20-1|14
CSAALGRSRNIQYF
TGCAGTGCTGCGTTGGGGAGGAGTAGAAACATTCAGTACTTC
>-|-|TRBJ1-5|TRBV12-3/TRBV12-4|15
CASWPGTASNQPQHF
TGTGCCAGCTGGCCCGGGACGGCCAGCAATCAGCCCCAGCATTTT
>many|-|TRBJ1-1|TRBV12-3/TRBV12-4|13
CASSLQGPTEAFF
TGTGCCAGCAGTTTACAGGGTCCCACTGAAGCTTTCTTT
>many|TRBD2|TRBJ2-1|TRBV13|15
CASSLGLAGGTEQFF
TGTGCCAGCAGCTTAGGACTAGCGGGGGGTACCGAGCAGTTCTTC
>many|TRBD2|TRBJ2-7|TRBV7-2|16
CASSLVAGGRTYEQYF
TGTGCCAGCAGCCTTGTAGCGGGAGGGCGAACGTACGAGCAGTACTTC
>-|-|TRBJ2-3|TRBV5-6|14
CASGIGGSPRAQYF
TGTGCCAGCGGTATTGGAGGCAGCCCTCGTGCGCAGTATTTT
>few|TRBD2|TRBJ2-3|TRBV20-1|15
CSASVAGVITDTQYF
TGCAGTGCTTCCGTAGCGGGGGTGATCACAGATACGCAGTATTTT
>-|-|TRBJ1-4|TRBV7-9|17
CASSSPSGIWVDEKLFF
TGTGCCAGCAGCTCCCCCTCGGGAATATGGGTCGATGAAAAACTGTTTTTT
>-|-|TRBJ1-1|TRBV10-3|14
CAISDRARGSEAFF
TGTGCCATCAGTGATCGGGCCCGGGGGTCTGAAGCTTTCTTT
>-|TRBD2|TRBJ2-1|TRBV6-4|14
CASRGLAEYNEQFF
TGTGCCAGCAGGGGGCTAGCGGAATACAATGAGCAGTTCTTC
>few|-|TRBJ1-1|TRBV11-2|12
CASSSWNTEAFF
TGTGCCAGCAGCTCGTGGAACACTGAAGCTTTCTTT
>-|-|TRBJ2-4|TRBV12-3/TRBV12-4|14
CASREMLAKNIQYF
TGTGCCAGCAGAGAGATGTTAGCCAAAAACATTCAGTACTTC
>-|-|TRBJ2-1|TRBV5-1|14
CASSLAQSYNEQFF
TGCGCCAGCAGCTTGGCGCAGTCCTACAATGAGCAGTTCTTC
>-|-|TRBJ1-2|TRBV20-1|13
CSAIPPGVGGYTF
TGCAGTGCCATTCCCCCAGGGGTCGGAGGCTACACCTTC
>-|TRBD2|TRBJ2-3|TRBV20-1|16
CSRGREAWGGTDTQYF
TGCAGCCGGGGGCGGGAGGCTTGGGGAGGCACAGATACGCAGTATTTT
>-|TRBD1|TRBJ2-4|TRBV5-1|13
CASSLEGANIQYF
TGCGCCAGCAGCTTGGAGGGGGCGAACATTCAGTACTTC
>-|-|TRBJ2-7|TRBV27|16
CASSLSGHQNSYEQYF
TGTGCCAGCAGTTTATCAGGCCACCAAAACTCCTACGAGCAGTACTTC
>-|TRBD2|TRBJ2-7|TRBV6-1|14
CASRERGGPNEQYF
TGTGCCAGCAGAGAGCGGGGGGGCCCGAACGAGCAGTACTTC
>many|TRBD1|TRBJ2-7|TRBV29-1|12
CSVGGQGTEQYF
TGCAGCGTTGGGGGACAGGGAACCGAGCAGTACTTC
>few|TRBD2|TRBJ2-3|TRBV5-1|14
CASSLVRGEDTQYF
TGCGCCAGCAGCTTGGTGCGGGGGGAAGATACGCAGTATTTT
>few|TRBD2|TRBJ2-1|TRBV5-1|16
CASSFVLAGGDNEQFF
TGCGCCAGCAGCTTCGTCCTAGCGGGGGGGGACAATGAGCAGTTCTTC
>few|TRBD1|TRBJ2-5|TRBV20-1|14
CSAKQQGGQETQYF
TGCAGTGCGAAACAACAGGGGGGTCAGGAGACCCAGTACTTC
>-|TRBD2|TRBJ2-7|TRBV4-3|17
CASSQDHGTSGFYEQYF
TGCGCCAGCAGCCAAGATCACGGGACTAGCGGATTCTACGAGCAGTACTTC
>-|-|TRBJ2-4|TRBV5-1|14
CASSHAGDRNIQYF
TGCGCCAGCAGCCATGCAGGGGATAGGAACATTCAGTACTTC
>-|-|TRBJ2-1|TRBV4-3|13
CASSQDRVNEQFF
TGCGCCAGCAGCCAAGACCGGGTCAATGAGCAGTTCTTC
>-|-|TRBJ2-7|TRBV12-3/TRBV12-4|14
CASSSPRQPYEQYF
TGTGCCAGCAGTTCGCCACGACAACCCTACGAGCAGTACTTC
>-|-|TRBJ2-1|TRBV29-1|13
CSVPWGVIYEQFF
TGCAGCGTTCCCTGGGGGGTGATCTATGAGCAGTTCTTC
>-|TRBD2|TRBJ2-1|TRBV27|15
CASSSGLAGLTEQFF
TGTGCCAGCAGTTCGGGACTAGCGGGGTTAACTGAGCAGTTCTTC
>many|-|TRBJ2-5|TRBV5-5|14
CASNVRDSQETQYF
TGTGCCAGCAACGTCCGGGACTCCCAAGAGACCCAGTACTTC
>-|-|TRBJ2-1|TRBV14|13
CASSHKRGGEQFF
TGTGCCAGCAGCCACAAGAGGGGGGGCGAGCAGTTCTTC
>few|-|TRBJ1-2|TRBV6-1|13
CASRLQGNYGYTF
TGTGCCAGCAGGCTCCAGGGGAACTATGGCTACACCTTC
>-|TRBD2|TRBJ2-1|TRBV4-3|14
CASSQGTSGREQFF
TGCGCCAGCAGCCAAGGGACTAGCGGCCGTGAGCAGTTCTTC
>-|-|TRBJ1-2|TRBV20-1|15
CSARDHQTLTTLNTF
TGCAGTGCTAGAGATCACCAAACACTCACCACCCTTAACACCTTC
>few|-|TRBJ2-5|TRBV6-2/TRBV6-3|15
CASSRGPRWLETQYF
TGTGCCAGCAGTCGGGGACCAAGGTGGCTAGAGACCCAGTACTTC
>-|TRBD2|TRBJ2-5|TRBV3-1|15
CASSLGGLGLETQYF
TGTGCCAGCAGCCTCGGGGGACTAGGTTTGGAGACCCAGTACTTC
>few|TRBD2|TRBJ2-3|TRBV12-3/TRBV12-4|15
CASGLAGGWVDTQYF
TGTGCCAGCGGTCTAGCGGGAGGATGGGTAGATACGCAGTATTTT